These 14 T cell receptor beta chains originate from one sample sequenced in a study of OX40 agonist ivuxolimab in advanced cancers. Clones were sequenced by immunoSEQ multiplex PCR, and TCRdb holds only the in-frame ones, with some missing. The sample has 85,000 to 100,000 clones; roughly 84% are singletons. The source was CD4+ or CD8+ T cells sorted from blood, collected in a trial of the OX40 agonist ivuxolimab. The receptors come from an adult with an advanced solid tumor such as melanoma, head and neck, liver or kidney cancer.

The V and J genes are TRBV19 and TRBJ2-1; either TRBD1 or TRBD2 may fit D (5 bases each). This CDR3 comprises 12 residues. CDR1 LNHDA and CDR2 SQIVND come from the germline V gene (reference sequence). V was shortened by 3 bases and J by 11 bases, with 11 bases between the two germline ends. The CDR3 DNA sequence: TGTGCCAGTAGTATGGCCGGGACGCAGCAGTTCTTC. Encoded protein: CASSMAGTQQFF.

The V call is TRBV27, the J call TRBJ2-2, with TRBD2 as a possible D gene (5 bases). The CDR3 is 17 residues long. Per germline, CDR1 MNHEY and CDR2 SMNVEV (reference sequence). The germline V and J ends were trimmed by 3 bases and 0 bases, with 14 bases remaining between them. The DNA for the CDR3 is TGTGCCAGCAGTTTGTATCCCGGGCGGGCGAACACCGGGGAGCTGTTTTTT. Its translation is CASSLYPGRANTGELFF.

This clone appeared a single time. The chain joins TRBV5-1 to TRBJ1-2, with D uncertain. The CDR3 covers 13 residues. The V end lost 1 base, the J end lost 0 bases, and 4 bases lay between the germline ends. Germline CDR1 reads SGHRS; CDR2 reads YFSETQ. The CDR3 coding sequence is TGCGCCAGCAGCTTGTCGCCTAACTATGGCTACACCTTC. The encoded protein is CASSLSPNYGYTF.

The V gene is TRBV5-6, the J gene TRBJ2-2; 13 bases are a match to TRBD2. Trimming at V came to 4 bases and at J to 1 base, leaving 7 bases not matched to a gene. The CDR3 contains 18 residues. Germline values: CDR1 SGHDT, CDR2 YYEEEE. This chain's CDR3 is CASSATSGRAWNTGELFF. The CDR3 coding sequence is TGTGCCAGCAGCGCCACTAGCGGGAGGGCCTGGAACACCGGGGAGCTGTTTTTT.

The chain links TRBV18 to TRBJ1-2; D perhaps matches TRBD1 (5 bases). CDR1 is KGHSH, CDR2 LQKENI, per germline. The CDR3 loop spans 13 amino acids. The germline V and J ends were trimmed by 1 base and 3 bases, with 6 bases remaining between them. CDR3 loop: CASSPRRDYGYTF. The CDR3 region has the DNA TGTGCCAGCTCACCACGCAGGGACTATGGCTACACCTTC.

V is TRBV11-2 and J is TRBJ2-2; the D is unclear. The CDR3 is 11 residues long. With 10 bases removed from V and 1 base from J, the gap between germline ends came to 4 bases. Germline CDR1 is SGHAT and CDR2 is FQNNGV. The CDR3: CATENTGELFF. The DNA for the CDR3 is TGTGCCACCGAGAACACCGGGGAGCTGTTTTTT.

The rearrangement joins TRBV19 to TRBJ2-7, with 7 positions matching TRBD2. V shed 5 bases and J 2 bases; nucleotides not matched to a gene: 6. The CDR3 is made up of 14 amino acids. CDR1 and CDR2 from the germline V gene are LNHDA and SQIVND (reference sequence). The CDR3: CASSSGTNTYEQYF. The CDR3 DNA reads TGTGCCAGTAGTTCCGGGACTAACACCTACGAGCAGTACTTC.

The rearrangement joins TRBV27 to TRBJ2-7; 7 bases fit TRBD2. The CDR3 runs to 16 residues. The junction had 9 bases not matched to a gene; V was cut back by 2 bases and J by 2 bases. Germline V gene data show CDR1 as MNHEY and CDR2 as SMNVEV (reference sequence). For the CDR3, the DNA is TGTGCCAGCAGTTTAGGGGTGGGAGGGCCACCCTACGAGCAGTACTTC. It yields the protein CASSLGVGGPPYEQYF.

The V and J genes are TRBV7-6 and TRBJ2-1, with D hard to call. Germline V gene data show CDR1 as SGHVS and CDR2 as FNYEAQ. CDR3 length: 16 amino acids. V was pared by 5 bases and J by 2 bases, with 16 bases between. For the CDR3, the DNA is TGTGCCAGCAGCCCTCGTGGAGTAGGGCCCTACAATGAGCAGTTCTTC. This translates into CASSPRGVGPYNEQFF.

In this sample, this clone turned up once. This rearrangement joins TRBV7-2 to TRBJ1-1, with unresolved D. CDR3 size: 14 residues. The V gene lost 5 bases and the J gene lost 2 bases, with 12 bases spanning the gap. In germline, CDR1 is SGHTA, CDR2 FQGNSA. CDR3 residues: CASSLQRENTEAFF. The CDR3 region has the DNA TGTGCCAGCAGCCTCCAACGAGAAAACACTGAAGCTTTCTTT.

The V gene is TRBV28, the J gene TRBJ2-2; D ambiguous. From germline, CDR1 is MDHEN and CDR2 SYDVKM. The CDR3 consists of 17 residues. V lost 3 bases and J 6 bases, leaving 20 bases between the germline ends. CDR3 nucleotides: TGTGCCAGCAGTTTTCGTCGGCGCTCCCGAGCCGCCGGGGAGCTGTTTTTT. This encodes CASSFRRRSRAAGELFF.

This clone was recorded a few times. The chain is built from TRBV5-1 and TRBJ1-6; 8 bases map to TRBD1. Germline V CDR1 and CDR2: SGHRS, YFSETQ. This CDR3 has 15 amino acids. The V gene end was trimmed by 6 bases and the J gene end by 5 bases; junction bases not matched to a gene: 7. For the CDR3, the DNA is TGCGCCAGCATCACGGGACAGGTTGATAATTCACCCCTCCACTTT. It encodes CASITGQVDNSPLHF.

The chain links TRBV4-3 to TRBJ2-7; 13 bases map to TRBD2. From germline, CDR1 is LGHNA and CDR2 YSLEER. V lost 4 bases, J lost 9 bases, and 6 bases stayed unmatched. This CDR3 has 14 residues. The CDR3 is CASSRGTSGTTQYF. The CDR3, as DNA: TGCGCCAGCAGCCGGGGGACTAGCGGGACAACGCAGTACTTC.

The V call is TRBV6-1, the J call TRBJ2-1; 9 nucleotides agree with TRBD1. Germline trimming cut 4 bases from V and 1 base from J; bases unmatched to any gene: 8. The CDR3 runs 17 residues. Germline CDR1 and CDR2: MNHNS and SASEGT. DNA for the CDR3: TGTGCCAGCAGTGGGACGGACAGGGGTTGGTCCTACAATGAGCAGTTCTTC. This translates into CASSGTDRGWSYNEQFF.